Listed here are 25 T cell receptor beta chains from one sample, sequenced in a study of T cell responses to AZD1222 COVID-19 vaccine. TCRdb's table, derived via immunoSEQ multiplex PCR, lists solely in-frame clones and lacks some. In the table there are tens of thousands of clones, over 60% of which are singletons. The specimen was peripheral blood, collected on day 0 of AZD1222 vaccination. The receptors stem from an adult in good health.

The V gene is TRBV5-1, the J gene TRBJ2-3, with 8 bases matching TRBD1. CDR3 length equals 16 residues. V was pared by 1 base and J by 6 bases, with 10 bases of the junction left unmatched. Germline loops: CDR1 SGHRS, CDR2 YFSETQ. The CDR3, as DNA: TGCGCCAGCAGCTTGACAAGGGACAGGAGGGCGGATACGCAGTATTTT. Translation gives CASSLTRDRRADTQYF.

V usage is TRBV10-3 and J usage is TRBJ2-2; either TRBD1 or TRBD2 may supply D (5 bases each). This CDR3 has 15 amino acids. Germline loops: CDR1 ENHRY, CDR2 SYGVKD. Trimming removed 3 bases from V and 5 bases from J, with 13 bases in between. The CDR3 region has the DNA TGTGCCATCAGTGACCGGGGCTCTGCGACCGGGGAGCTGTTTTTT. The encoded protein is CAISDRGSATGELFF.

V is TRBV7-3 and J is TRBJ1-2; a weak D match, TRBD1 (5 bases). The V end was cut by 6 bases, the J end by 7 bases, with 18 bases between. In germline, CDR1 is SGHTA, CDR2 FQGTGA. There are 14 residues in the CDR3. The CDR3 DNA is TGTGCCAGCAGTGTGAGCCAGACAGTCCTTGGCTACACCTTC. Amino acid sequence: CASSVSQTVLGYTF.

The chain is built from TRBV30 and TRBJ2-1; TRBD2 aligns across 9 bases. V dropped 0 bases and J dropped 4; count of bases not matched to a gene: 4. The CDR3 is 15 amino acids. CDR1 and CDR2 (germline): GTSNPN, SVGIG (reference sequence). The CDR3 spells CAWSVGSGGYNEQFF. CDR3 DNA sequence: TGTGCCTGGAGTGTAGGTAGCGGGGGATACAATGAGCAGTTCTTC.

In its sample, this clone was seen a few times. The CDR3 region is CASSLTSGKNTGELFF. The CDR3 DNA is TGCGCCAGCAGCTTGACTTCGGGGAAAAACACCGGGGAGCTGTTTTTT. This chain links TRBV5-1 with TRBJ2-2, with a possible D match to TRBD2 (5 bases). This CDR3 is 16 amino acids long. Trimming left V 1 base short and J 2 bases short, with 12 bases between. Per the germline V gene, CDR1 is SGHRS and CDR2 is YFSETQ.

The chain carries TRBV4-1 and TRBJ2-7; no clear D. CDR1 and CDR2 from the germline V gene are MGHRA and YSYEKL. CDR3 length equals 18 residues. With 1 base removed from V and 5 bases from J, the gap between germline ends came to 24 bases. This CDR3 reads CASSQGSSPGRHTDEQYF. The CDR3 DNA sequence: TGCGCCAGCAGCCAAGGCTCGTCCCCCGGGCGGCACACGGACGAGCAGTACTTC.

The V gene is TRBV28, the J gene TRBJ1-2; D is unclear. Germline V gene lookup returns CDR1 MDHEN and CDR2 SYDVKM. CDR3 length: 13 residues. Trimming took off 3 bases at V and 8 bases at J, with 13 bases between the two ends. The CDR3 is CASSFGGGLGYTF. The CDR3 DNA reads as TGTGCCAGCAGTTTCGGAGGCGGTCTAGGCTACACCTTC.

In DNA form, the CDR3 reads TGTGCCAGCTCACCAGGACGGGCCACAGATACGCAGTATTTT. Translation gives CASSPGRATDTQYF. J is TRBJ2-3 and V is TRBV18; the D is unclear. The CDR3 totals 14 residues. Deletions cut 2 bases from V and 2 bases from J, with 8 bases between. The V gene's germline CDR1 is KGHSH and CDR2 LQKENI.

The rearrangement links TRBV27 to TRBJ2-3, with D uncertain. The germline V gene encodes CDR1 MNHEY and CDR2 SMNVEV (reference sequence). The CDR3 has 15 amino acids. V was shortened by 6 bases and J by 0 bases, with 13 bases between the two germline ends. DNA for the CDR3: TGTGCCAGCAGCCGATGGGCGACTAGCACAGATACGCAGTATTTT. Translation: CASSRWATSTDTQYF.

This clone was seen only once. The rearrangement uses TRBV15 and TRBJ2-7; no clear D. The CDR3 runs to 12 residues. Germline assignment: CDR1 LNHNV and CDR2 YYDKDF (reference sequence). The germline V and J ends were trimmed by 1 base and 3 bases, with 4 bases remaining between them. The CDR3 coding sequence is TGTGCCACCAGCAGAGCTAACTACGAGCAGTACTTC. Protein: CATSRANYEQYF. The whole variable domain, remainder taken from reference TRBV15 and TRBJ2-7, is DAMVIQNPRYQVTQFGKPVTLSCSQTLNHNVMYWYQQKSSQAPKLLFHYYDKDFNNEADTPDNFQSRRPNTSFCFLDIRSPGLGDTAMYLCATSRANYEQYFGPGTRLTVT.

For the CDR3, the DNA is TGTGCCAGCTCACCCTCAGATACGCAGTATTTT. It encodes CASSPSDTQYF. The chain joins TRBV18 to TRBJ2-3; D call uncertain. Germline V gene lookup returns CDR1 KGHSH and CDR2 LQKENI. The germline V and J ends were trimmed by 3 bases and 4 bases, with 2 bases remaining between them. The CDR3 totals 11 residues. Variable domain in full (rest from reference TRBV18 and TRBJ2-3): NAGVMQNPRHLVRRRGQEARLRCSPMKGHSHVYWYRQLPEEGLKFMVYLQKENIIDESGMPKERFSAEFPKEGPSILRIQQVVRGDSAAYFCASSPSDTQYFGPGTRLTVL.

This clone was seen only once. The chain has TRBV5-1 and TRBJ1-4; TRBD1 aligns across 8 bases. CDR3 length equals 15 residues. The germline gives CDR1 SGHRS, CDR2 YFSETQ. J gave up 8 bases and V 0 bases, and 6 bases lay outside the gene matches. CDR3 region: CASSLGGQGREKLFF. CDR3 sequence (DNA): TGCGCCAGCAGCTTGGGTGGACAGGGTCGGGAAAAACTGTTTTTT.

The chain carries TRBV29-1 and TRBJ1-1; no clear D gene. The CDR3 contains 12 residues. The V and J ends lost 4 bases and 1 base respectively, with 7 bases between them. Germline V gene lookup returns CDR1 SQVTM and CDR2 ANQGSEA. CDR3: CSVVSSNTEAFF. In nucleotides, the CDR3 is TGCAGCGTTGTATCTTCGAACACTGAAGCTTTCTTT.

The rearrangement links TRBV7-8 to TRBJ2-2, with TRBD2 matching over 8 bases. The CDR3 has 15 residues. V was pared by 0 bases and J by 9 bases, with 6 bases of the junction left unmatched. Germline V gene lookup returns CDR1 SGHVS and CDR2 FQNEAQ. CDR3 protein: CASSLAAGGPRELFF. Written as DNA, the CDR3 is TGTGCCAGCAGCTTAGCCGCGGGGGGACCACGGGAGCTGTTTTTT. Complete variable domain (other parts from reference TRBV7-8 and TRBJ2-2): GAGVSQSPRYKVAKRGQDVALRCDPISGHVSLFWYQQALGQGPEFLTYFQNEAQLDKSGLPSDRFFAERPEGSVSTLKIQRTQQEDSAVYLCASSLAAGGPRELFFGEGSRLTVL.

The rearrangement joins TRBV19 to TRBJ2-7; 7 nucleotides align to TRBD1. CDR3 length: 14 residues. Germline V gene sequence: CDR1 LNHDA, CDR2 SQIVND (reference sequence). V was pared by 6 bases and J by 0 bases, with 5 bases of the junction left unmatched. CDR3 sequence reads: CASSPTGSSYEQYF. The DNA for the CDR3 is TGTGCCAGTAGCCCGACAGGGAGCTCCTACGAGCAGTACTTC.

The CDR3 loop reads CAITGTGDTEAFF. For the CDR3, the DNA is TGTGCCATCACCGGGACAGGGGACACTGAAGCTTTCTTT. V and J are TRBV10-3 and TRBJ1-1; 10 bases fit TRBD1. CDR1 ENHRY and CDR2 SYGVKD come from the germline V gene. Trimming took 7 bases from V and 3 from J; bases not matched to a gene: 2. This CDR3 has 13 amino acids.

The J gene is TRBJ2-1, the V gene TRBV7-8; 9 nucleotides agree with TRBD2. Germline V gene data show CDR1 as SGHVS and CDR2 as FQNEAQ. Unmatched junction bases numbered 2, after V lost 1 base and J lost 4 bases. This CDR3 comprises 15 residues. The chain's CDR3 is CASSLGGGGYNEQFF. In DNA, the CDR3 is TGTGCCAGCAGCTTAGGCGGGGGGGGTTACAATGAGCAGTTCTTC.

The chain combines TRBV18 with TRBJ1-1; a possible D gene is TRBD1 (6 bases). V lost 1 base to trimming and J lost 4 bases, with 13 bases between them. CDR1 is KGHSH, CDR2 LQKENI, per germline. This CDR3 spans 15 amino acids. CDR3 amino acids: CASSPLTGWGTEAFF. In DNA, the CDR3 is TGTGCCAGCTCACCACTAACAGGGTGGGGCACTGAAGCTTTCTTT.

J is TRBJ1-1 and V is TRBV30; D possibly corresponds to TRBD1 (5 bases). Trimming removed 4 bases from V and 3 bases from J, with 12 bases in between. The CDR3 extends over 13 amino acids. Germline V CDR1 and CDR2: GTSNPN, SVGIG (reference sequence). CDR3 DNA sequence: TGTGCCTGGAATATTGGGGGTTACACTGAAGCTTTCTTT. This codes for CAWNIGGYTEAFF.

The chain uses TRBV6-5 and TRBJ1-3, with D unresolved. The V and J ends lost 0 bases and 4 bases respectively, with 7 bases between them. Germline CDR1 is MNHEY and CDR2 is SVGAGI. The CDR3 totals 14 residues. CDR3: CASSYSHRGNTIYF. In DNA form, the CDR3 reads TGTGCCAGCAGTTACTCTCATCGCGGAAACACCATATATTTT.

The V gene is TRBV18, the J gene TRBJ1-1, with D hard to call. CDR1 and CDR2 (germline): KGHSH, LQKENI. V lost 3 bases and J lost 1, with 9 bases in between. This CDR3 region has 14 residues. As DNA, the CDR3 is TGTGCCAGCTCACCTAACGGCGGGAACACTGAAGCTTTCTTT. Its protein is CASSPNGGNTEAFF.

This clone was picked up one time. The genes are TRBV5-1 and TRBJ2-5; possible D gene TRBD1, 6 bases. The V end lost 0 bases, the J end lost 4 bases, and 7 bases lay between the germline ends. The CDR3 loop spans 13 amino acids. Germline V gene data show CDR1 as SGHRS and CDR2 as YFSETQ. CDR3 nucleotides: TGCGCCAGCAGCTTGGACAGGGCAGAGACCCAGTACTTC. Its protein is CASSLDRAETQYF.

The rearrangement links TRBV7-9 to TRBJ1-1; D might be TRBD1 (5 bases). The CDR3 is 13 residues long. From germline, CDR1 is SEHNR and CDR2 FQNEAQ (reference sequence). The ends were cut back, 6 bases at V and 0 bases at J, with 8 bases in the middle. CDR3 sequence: CASSQTVNTEAFF. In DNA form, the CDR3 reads TGTGCCAGCAGTCAGACAGTGAACACTGAAGCTTTCTTT.

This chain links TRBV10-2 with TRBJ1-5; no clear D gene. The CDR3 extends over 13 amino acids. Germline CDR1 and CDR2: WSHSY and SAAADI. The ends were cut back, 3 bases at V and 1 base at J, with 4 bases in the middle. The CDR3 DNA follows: TGCGCCAGCAGTGATGGGAGCAATCAGCCCCAGCATTTT. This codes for CASSDGSNQPQHF.

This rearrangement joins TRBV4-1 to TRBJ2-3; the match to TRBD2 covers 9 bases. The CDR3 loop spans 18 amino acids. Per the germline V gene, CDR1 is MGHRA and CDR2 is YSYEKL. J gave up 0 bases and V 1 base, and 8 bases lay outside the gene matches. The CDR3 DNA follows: TGCGCCAGCAGCCAAGTTCGGCTAGCGGGGATTAGCACAGATACGCAGTATTTT. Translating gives CASSQVRLAGISTDTQYF.